Many counts were recorded for the clone carrying this T cell receptor beta chain. This specimen belongs to a study of identical twins. The ends lost 6 bases at V and 0 bases at J; junction bases unmatched: 1. The CDR3 is 13 residues long. CDR1 is MDHEN and CDR2 is SYDVKM in the germline V gene. Template switching (which added a universal primer site) was used, and cDNA carried unique molecular identifiers. TCRdb re-called the 5' RACE reads with MiXCR, one entry per CDR3 protein. The sample records 1.5 million or so distinct CDR3 sequences, about 32% being singletons. This chain uses TRBV28 with TRBJ2-7; 8 nucleotides align to TRBD2. This sequence originates from a newborn girl in good health. The sample taken for sequencing was cord blood. DNA of the CDR3: TGTGCCAGCAGGAGCGGGAGCTCCTACGAGCAGTACTTC. It translates to CASRSGSSYEQYF.